Each of the 22 T cell receptor beta chains below was sequenced from the same sample in a study of shared T cell receptors in the human thymus. Profiled with immunoSEQ multiplex PCR; TCRdb holds only in-frame clones, not every one. Among about 380,000 clones listed, roughly 94% were seen once. What was sequenced was thymocytes. These receptor sequences come from a human donor.

The rearrangement joins TRBV5-1 to TRBJ1-1, with a weak D call TRBD1 (5 bases). This CDR3 region has 13 residues. The V gene's germline CDR1 is SGHRS and CDR2 YFSETQ. V lost 1 base and J lost 4, with 8 bases in between. In nucleotides, the CDR3 is TGCGCCAGCAGCTTGATCGGGGGCACTGAAGCTTTCTTT. Its translation is CASSLIGGTEAFF.

V gene TRBV5-1 combines with J gene TRBJ2-2, with 10 bases that match TRBD2. V was clipped by 3 bases and J by 4 bases; unmatched bases: 18. The CDR3 extends over 20 amino acids. CDR1 SGHRS and CDR2 YFSETQ come from the germline V gene. DNA of the CDR3: TGCGCCAGCAGCTCCTGGACTAGCGGTTCGATCGGGAGGATCACCGGGGAGCTGTTTTTT. This encodes CASSSWTSGSIGRITGELFF.

The chain is built from TRBV23-1 and TRBJ2-2, with 7 bases aligning to TRBD2. TRBV23-1 is identified as an open reading frame with a role that is uncertain. J lost 2 bases, V lost 4 bases, and 4 bases had no gene match. The CDR3 is made up of 15 amino acids. The CDR3 DNA follows: TGCGCCAGCAGTCGGCCTAGCGGTAACACCGGGGAGCTGTTTTTT. It encodes CASSRPSGNTGELFF.

V gene TRBV6-1 combines with J gene TRBJ2-3; no definite D call. Germline V gives CDR1 MNHNS, CDR2 SASEGT. The CDR3 sequence is 14 residues long. V lost 6 bases, J lost 0 bases, and 10 bases lay in between. The CDR3 DNA is TGTGCCAGCAGCTGGGTACAGAGCACAGATACGCAGTATTTT. Protein sequence: CASSWVQSTDTQYF.

The chain couples TRBV23-1 to TRBJ2-1; D gene ambiguous. TRBV23-1 is identified as an open reading frame with a role that is uncertain. V lost 0 bases and J 15 bases, leaving 12 bases between the germline ends. The length of the CDR3 is 12 residues. CDR3 in DNA: TGCGCCAGCAGTCAATCAAGGTTGATGGGGTTCTTC. It codes for CASSQSRLMGFF.

To note about this clone: At one end the junction does not follow the germline gene, possibly because of a read error. The chain joins TRBV28 to TRBJ2-3; no reliable D call. This CDR3 spans 14 amino acids. The germline V gene encodes CDR1 MDHEN and CDR2 SYDVKM. CDR3 in DNA: TGTGCCACCAGTATGGGTGGTACGACAGATACGCAGTATTTT. Translation gives CATSMGGTTDTQYF.

This chain uses TRBV11-2 with TRBJ1-1; tentatively, D is TRBD1 (5 bases). The CDR3 runs 16 residues. CDR1 is SGHAT and CDR2 is FQNNGV in the germline V gene. The germline V and J ends were trimmed by 3 bases and 0 bases, with 14 bases remaining between them. The CDR3 sequence: CASSFRDRHLNTEAFF. As DNA, the CDR3 is TGTGCCAGCAGCTTTCGGGACCGACACTTGAACACTGAAGCTTTCTTT.

The chain carries TRBV13 and TRBJ2-1, with D maybe TRBD1 (6 bases). The CDR3 runs to 16 residues. Between the trimmed V and J ends, which lost 3 bases and 0 bases, there was a span of 12 bases. Germline assignment: CDR1 PRHDT and CDR2 FYEKMQ (reference sequence). CDR3 DNA: TGTGCCAGCAGCTTTGGGACATATAGCTCCTACAATGAGCAGTTCTTC. Amino acids: CASSFGTYSSYNEQFF.

This clone was recorded a few times. The chain is built from TRBV4-1 and TRBJ1-2, with 9 bases lining up with TRBD1. The V gene end was trimmed by 2 bases and the J gene end by 4 bases; junction bases not matched to a gene: 8. This CDR3 spans 16 amino acids. In germline, CDR1 is MGHRA, CDR2 YSYEKL. CDR3 in DNA: TGCGCCAGCAGCCAATTTTCACAGGGGGCTAGCTATGGCTACACCTTC. Amino acid sequence: CASSQFSQGASYGYTF.

DNA of the CDR3: TGTGCCAGCAGCCCTAGCGGGAAAGCCTACGAGCAGTACTTC. Translated: CASSPSGKAYEQYF. The chain employs TRBV28 and TRBJ2-7, with 9 bases identical to TRBD2. Losses at the gene ends were 6 bases for V and 2 bases for J; bases not matched to a gene: 5. The CDR3 has 14 amino acids. Germline lookup yields CDR1 MDHEN and CDR2 SYDVKM.

This clone appeared once. The chain links TRBV28 to TRBJ1-5, with D possibly matching TRBD1 (5 bases). Germline CDR1 reads MDHEN; CDR2 reads SYDVKM. This CDR3 is built from 14 residues. Trimming left V 6 bases short and J 2 bases short, with 11 bases between. CDR3 protein: CASSPGKRNQPQHF. CDR3 in DNA: TGTGCCAGCAGCCCAGGGAAGCGCAATCAGCCCCAGCATTTT.

The chain recombines TRBV10-3 with TRBJ2-7; 9 bases align to TRBD1. This CDR3 has 14 amino acids. CDR1 and CDR2 from the germline V gene are ENHRY and SYGVKD. Germline trimming cut 6 bases from V and 4 bases from J; bases unmatched to any gene: 7. CDR3 bases: TGTGCCATCAGCCCACAGGGGGCGGAGTACGAGCAGTACTTC. Its translation is CAISPQGAEYEQYF.

The rearrangement joins TRBV6-1 to TRBJ1-1; the match to TRBD1 covers 8 bases. The V gene end was trimmed by 7 bases and the J gene end by 0 bases; junction bases not matched to a gene: 4. Germline CDR1 is MNHNS and CDR2 is SASEGT. The length of the CDR3 is 14 residues. The CDR3, as DNA: TGTGCCAGCACCGGACAGGGAATGAACACTGAAGCTTTCTTT. Protein product: CASTGQGMNTEAFF.

This chain joins TRBV6-1 and TRBJ2-1, with D perhaps given as TRBD1 or TRBD2 (6 bases each). The V end was cut by 3 bases, the J end by 1 base, with 13 bases between. Germline V gene lookup returns CDR1 MNHNS and CDR2 SASEGT. The CDR3 spans 16 residues. The CDR3 here is CASSDGTGASYNEQFF. CDR3 sequence (DNA): TGTGCCAGCAGTGATGGTACGGGGGCTTCCTACAATGAGCAGTTCTTC.

The chain uses TRBV5-6 and TRBJ1-1; TRBD1 matches at 7 bases. With V trimmed by 4 bases and J by 8 bases, 2 bases remained unmatched. The CDR3 has 11 residues. Germline V gene lookup returns CDR1 SGHDT and CDR2 YYEEEE. For the CDR3, the DNA is TGTGCCAGCAGCCAGGACAGGGAAGCTTTCTTT. The encoded protein is CASSQDREAFF.

This chain links TRBV27 with TRBJ1-5; a weak D match, TRBD1 (6 bases). Germline V CDR1 and CDR2: MNHEY, SMNVEV (reference sequence). V lost 2 bases and J 9 bases, leaving 14 bases between the germline ends. The CDR3 has 14 residues. CDR3 DNA sequence: TGTGCCAGCAGTTTAAGGACAGACCTGAGGCCCCAGCATTTT. Its protein is CASSLRTDLRPQHF.

The V call is TRBV28, the J call TRBJ2-5; D might be TRBD2 (6 bases). This CDR3 contains 14 residues. The V and J ends lost 10 bases and 1 base respectively, with 16 bases between them. Germline CDR1 is MDHEN and CDR2 is SYDVKM. CDR3 amino acids: CATAREQIQETQYF. The CDR3 coding sequence is TGTGCCACAGCTCGGGAGCAGATCCAAGAGACCCAGTACTTC.

J is TRBJ2-7 and V is TRBV21-1; the table's D call of TRBD1 was not tested on the DNA. TRBV21-1 is termed a pseudogene. The CDR3 sequence is 14 residues long. This CDR3 reads CASSKRQGNYEQYF. The CDR3 DNA reads TGTGCCAGCAGCAAACGCCAGGGGAACTACGAGCAGTACTTC.

This chain links TRBV29-1 with TRBJ1-3; 9 bases are shared with TRBD1. Trimming removed 6 bases from V and 6 bases from J; junction bases left unmatched: 9. CDR1 SQVTM and CDR2 ANQGSEA come from the germline V gene. This CDR3 comprises 14 residues. The CDR3 sequence is CSVGDRDKENTIYF. The CDR3 bases are TGCAGCGTCGGGGACAGGGATAAGGAAAACACCATATATTTT.

V is TRBV2 and J is TRBJ1-3; TRBD1 agrees at 7 bases. Unmatched junction bases numbered 8, after V lost 4 bases and J lost 2 bases. Germline V CDR1 and CDR2: SNHLY, FYNNEI. This CDR3 region has 16 residues. The CDR3 nucleotides read TGTGCCAGCAGTGCTCCCGACAGGGTCCCTGGAAACACCATATATTTT. It yields the protein CASSAPDRVPGNTIYF.

The chain recombines TRBV11-3 with TRBJ2-1; TRBD2 matches at 11 bases. Trimming at V came to 2 bases and at J to 9 bases, leaving 9 bases not matched to a gene. Looked up from germline, CDR1 is SGHNT and CDR2 is YENEEA. The CDR3 has 16 amino acids. CDR3 amino acids: CASSLTSGSSQGEQFF. In DNA form, the CDR3 reads TGTGCCAGCAGCTTAACTAGCGGGAGTTCTCAAGGTGAGCAGTTCTTC.

The J gene is TRBJ1-5, the V gene TRBV28; the D is unclear. CDR3 length: 15 amino acids. V gave up 3 bases and J gave up 6 bases, with 15 bases separating them. Germline V gives CDR1 MDHEN, CDR2 SYDVKM. The DNA for the CDR3 is TGTGCCAGCAGTTTGAGAGTCCGGGTGGGTCAGCCCCAGCATTTT. It specifies CASSLRVRVGQPQHF.